The clone carrying this T cell receptor (beta chain) has a count of ten or more. Its antigen is unknown. The CDR3 runs to 15 residues. V was clipped by 2 bases and J by 4 bases; unmatched bases: 4. Per germline, CDR1 LGHNA and CDR2 YNFKEQ. This sample was included in a study of CD8 T cells in ankylosing spondylitis. Whole-study results and caveats: Earlier authors reported some of these motif variants in reactive arthritis synovial fluid and blood. Researchers report that disease-linked clones proved CD8+ and relatively rare in peripheral blood. Eight or nine highly homologous variants formed a TCR beta motif that appeared characteristic of ankylosing spondylitis blood. Matched synovial fluid from ankylosing spondylitis patients was reported to be enriched for disease-linked clones.

MiXCR was run by TCRdb on the 5' RACE reads, yielding one entry per CDR3 protein. The sample shows hundreds of thousands of distinct CDR3 sequences, roughly 10% of them seen only once. Sequencing used blood, either unsorted or a sorted T cell fraction (not recorded which). V is TRBV4-2 and J is TRBJ2-7; 11 bases fit TRBD2. The TCR originated in a male donor with ankylosing spondylitis. CDR3 amino acids: CASSQPGLAEYEQYF. The CDR3 DNA follows: TGTGCCAGCAGCCAACCGGGACTAGCGGAGTACGAGCAGTACTTC.